One and the same sample provided the 25 T cell receptor beta chains below, sequenced in a study of vaccination and CD4 T cells after COVID-19. These receptors' targets are unknown. Cultured CD4+ T-cell DNA underwent Oncomine TCR Beta short-read sequencing. TCRdb independently ran MiXCR on the PCR reads; one entry per CDR3 protein. The repertoire includes roughly 11,000 distinct CDR3 sequences, 45% of them detected once, and 20% to 25% sits in the top ten. The sample's treatment: approximately nine-day PBMC culture with coronavirus spike peptide pools or control peptides (ViraFEST assay). The source material was cultured CD4+ T cells from blood, sampled after SARS-CoV-2 vaccination. The receptors originated from a human donor with COVID-19.

Only a few counts were recorded for this clonotype. The chain combines TRBV7-8 with TRBJ1-1; TRBD1 matches 8 bases. V was pared by 0 bases and J by 5 bases, with 8 bases of the junction left unmatched. This CDR3 contains 16 residues. Germline lookup yields CDR1 SGHVS and CDR2 FQNEAQ. The CDR3 DNA sequence: TGTGCCAGCAGCTTAGCGGACACAGGGGGGAGGACTGAAGCTTTCTTT. Encoded protein: CASSLADTGGRTEAFF. Together with reference TRBV7-8 and TRBJ1-1, the CDR3 gives the full variable domain: GAGVSQSPRYKVAKRGQDVALRCDPISGHVSLFWYQQALGQGPEFLTYFQNEAQLDKSGLPSDRFFAERPEGSVSTLKIQRTQQEDSAVYLCASSLADTGGRTEAFFGQGTRLTVV.

This rearrangement joins TRBV6-2 or TRBV6-3 to TRBJ1-2; no definite D call. The CDR3 extends over 15 amino acids. V lost 2 bases, J lost 4 bases, and 14 bases lay in between. The germline V gene encodes CDR1 MNHEY and CDR2 SVGEGT. In DNA, the CDR3 is TGTGCCAGCAGTTACGGTACCGGCGGATCCTATGGCTACACCTTC. Protein product: CASSYGTGGSYGYTF.

The chain recombines TRBV6-1 with TRBJ2-1; 8 nucleotides agree with TRBD2. Germline V gives CDR1 MNHNS, CDR2 SASEGT. The CDR3 contains 15 residues. V lost 6 bases and J lost 7; bases outside the gene matches: 11. The CDR3 DNA is TGTGCCAGCAGGGAGATTAGCGGGGCAAAGAATGAGCAGTTCTTC. This encodes CASREISGAKNEQFF.

This clonotype rates as medium-sized. The genes are TRBV27 and TRBJ1-1; TRBD1 matches at 8 bases. The CDR3 covers 17 residues. Germline V lookup: CDR1 MNHEY, CDR2 SMNVEV (reference sequence). The V gene end was trimmed by 1 base and the J gene end by 1 base; junction bases not matched to a gene: 8. Here the CDR3 reads CASSLFSGGRGNTEAFF. In DNA, the CDR3 is TGTGCCAGCAGTTTATTCTCAGGGGGCAGGGGGAACACTGAAGCTTTCTTT.

The J gene is TRBJ1-1, the V gene TRBV10-3; D remains ambiguous. Germline V gene sequence: CDR1 ENHRY, CDR2 SYGVKD. Trimming removed 9 bases at V and 6 bases at J, with 11 bases between. The CDR3 has 11 residues. The CDR3 DNA sequence: TGTGCCATTTCTGTTGGTCCTGAAGCTTTCTTT. It codes for CAISVGPEAFF.

This clonotype was seen a few times. The rearrangement uses TRBV20-1 and TRBJ1-5; D gene uncertain. This CDR3 spans 12 amino acids. The V gene's germline CDR1 is DFQATT and CDR2 SNEGSKA (reference sequence). V was clipped by 4 bases and J by 7 bases, with 11 bases between them. In DNA, the CDR3 is TGCAGTGCTACCCGCCTTGAGCAGCCCCAGCATTTT. The encoded protein is CSATRLEQPQHF.

As concerns this clonotype: One end of the junction does not line up with germline, which may come from a read error. J is TRBJ1-5 and V is TRBV19; TRBD1 is a possible D gene (5 bases). CDR3 size: 14 residues. Germline V gene data show CDR1 as LNHDA and CDR2 as SQIVND (reference sequence). The CDR3 DNA is TGTGTCAGTAGAGGTCGGGGCTCCAATCAGCCCCAGCATTTT. Its translation is CVSRGRGSNQPQHF.

The V gene is TRBV20-1, the J gene TRBJ1-1, with no clear D. The germline V gene has CDR1 DFQATT and CDR2 SNEGSKA (reference sequence). V was pared by 3 bases and J by 2 bases, with 7 bases between. The CDR3 contains 12 residues. CDR3 nucleotides: TGCAGTGCTAGTAAGGTCAACACTGAAGCTTTCTTT. It codes for CSASKVNTEAFF.

This clonotype was seen only a few times. The chain links TRBV19 to TRBJ1-5; possibly TRBD1 for D (5 bases). Looked up from germline, CDR1 is LNHDA and CDR2 is SQIVND (reference sequence). Trimming left V 5 bases short and J 2 bases short, with 16 bases between. The CDR3 loop spans 16 amino acids. CDR3 in amino acids: CASSPPGRSRNQPQHF. Here the CDR3 DNA reads TGTGCCAGTAGTCCACCGGGACGGAGTCGCAATCAGCCCCAGCATTTT.

The chain links TRBV7-2 to TRBJ2-3; D may be TRBD2 (6 bases). This CDR3 contains 13 residues. Germline V gene data show CDR1 as SGHTA and CDR2 as FQGNSA. V was cut by 3 bases and J by 14 bases, with 18 bases left in between. The CDR3 protein is CASSFGTAPLWYF. Written as DNA, the CDR3 is TGTGCCAGCAGCTTCGGGACTGCCCCTCTGTGGTATTTT.

The chain recombines TRBV2 with TRBJ1-5; TRBD1 agrees at 7 bases. The CDR3 length is 15 residues. CDR1 SNHLY and CDR2 FYNNEI come from the germline V gene. V lost 6 bases and J lost 2; bases outside the gene matches: 7. The CDR3 DNA follows: TGTGCCAGCAGCGAACAGGGGCCAGGCAATCAGCCCCAGCATTTT. This codes for CASSEQGPGNQPQHF.

This clonotype was picked up a small number of times. CDR3 sequence (DNA): TGTGCCACTTCGGACAGGGGGCGCAATCAGCCCCAGCATTTT. Its translation: CATSDRGRNQPQHF. V usage is TRBV2 and J usage is TRBJ1-5; TRBD1 aligns across 11 bases. Germline CDR1 and CDR2: SNHLY and FYNNEI. V gave up 10 bases and J gave up 2 bases; unmatched junction bases: 4. The CDR3 loop spans 14 amino acids.

V gene TRBV4-3 combines with J gene TRBJ2-7; 9 bases line up with TRBD2. Germline CDR1 LGHNA, CDR2 YSLEER. This CDR3 has 15 amino acids. Trimming removed 1 base from V and 2 bases from J; junction bases left unmatched: 3. This CDR3 is CASSQVAGATYEQYF. The CDR3 DNA sequence: TGCGCCAGCAGCCAAGTAGCGGGGGCGACCTACGAGCAGTACTTC.

V and J are TRBV11-3 and TRBJ1-1, with D uncertain. CDR1 and CDR2 (germline): SGHNT, YENEEA. The CDR3 spans 15 residues. Trimming stripped 4 bases from V and 0 bases from J, with 12 bases between. The CDR3 here is CASSSSVQMNTEAFF. The CDR3, as DNA: TGTGCCAGCAGCTCCAGCGTGCAGATGAACACTGAAGCTTTCTTT.

The chain recombines TRBV20-1 with TRBJ2-1; D could derive from TRBD1 or TRBD2 (6 bases each). CDR1 DFQATT and CDR2 SNEGSKA come from the germline V gene (reference sequence). V was cut by 4 bases and J by 6 bases, with 19 bases left in between. CDR3 size: 15 residues. Here the CDR3 reads CSATPPGAFSNEQFF. The CDR3 DNA is TGCAGTGCTACCCCGCCGGGGGCCTTTTCCAATGAGCAGTTCTTC.

This chain joins TRBV27 and TRBJ2-4; perhaps TRBD2 as D (5 bases). V lost 6 bases and J 0 bases, leaving 15 bases between the germline ends. From germline, CDR1 is MNHEY and CDR2 SMNVEV (reference sequence). This CDR3 has 16 residues. Here the CDR3 DNA reads TGTGCCAGCAGCCACAATCCGGGGTTAGCCAAAAACATTCAGTACTTC. It is translated as CASSHNPGLAKNIQYF.

This clonotype turned up a few times. The CDR3 nucleotides are TGTGCCAGTGCGCTTTTGATCCCCAAATCACCCCTCCACTTT. This encodes CASALLIPKSPLHF. V and J are TRBV19 and TRBJ1-6; D not certain. CDR1 LNHDA and CDR2 SQIVND come from the germline V gene (reference sequence). This CDR3 comprises 14 residues. The germline V and J ends were trimmed by 8 bases and 10 bases, with 18 bases remaining between them.

This chain uses TRBV20-1 with TRBJ2-7; D is undetermined. Between the trimmed V and J ends, which lost 0 bases and 6 bases, there was a span of 9 bases. This CDR3 has 12 residues. Germline V gene data show CDR1 as DFQATT and CDR2 as SNEGSKA (reference sequence). CDR3 residues: CSARDRRREQYF. The CDR3 DNA is TGCAGTGCTAGAGATCGCCGGCGCGAGCAGTACTTC.

The chain is built from TRBV6-1 and TRBJ1-3; D ambiguous. V was clipped by 2 bases and J by 4 bases, with 18 bases between them. CDR3 length: 17 residues. The germline CDR1 and CDR2 sequences are MNHNS and SASEGT. The CDR3 region is CASSERTQQSAGNTIYF. DNA for the CDR3: TGTGCCAGCAGTGAAAGGACCCAACAGTCGGCGGGAAACACCATATATTTT.

The genes are TRBV11-2 and TRBJ1-1, with TRBD1 as a possible D gene (5 bases). Trimming took off 5 bases at V and 3 bases at J, with 10 bases between the two ends. Germline CDR1 SGHAT, CDR2 FQNNGV. This CDR3 contains 13 residues. CDR3 protein: CASSPEGDTEAFF. The CDR3 DNA is TGTGCCAGCAGCCCCGAAGGGGACACTGAAGCTTTCTTT.

The chain links TRBV27 to TRBJ1-2; 7 bases agree with TRBD1. The germline V gene has CDR1 MNHEY and CDR2 SMNVEV (reference sequence). The length of the CDR3 is 19 residues. Trimming removed 5 bases from V and 2 bases from J; junction bases left unmatched: 20. CDR3 coding DNA: TGTGCCAGCAGTACCCAGGTACCCCCACCCGGGACAGCAAACTATGGCTACACCTTC. This sequence encodes CASSTQVPPPGTANYGYTF.

V and J are TRBV20-1 and TRBJ2-7, with 9 bases aligning to TRBD2. The ends lost 0 bases at V and 2 bases at J; junction bases unmatched: 5. The CDR3 consists of 15 residues. Germline V CDR1 and CDR2: DFQATT, SNEGSKA (reference sequence). For the CDR3, the DNA is TGCAGTGCTAGAGATGTTAGCGGGAGCCCCTACGAGCAGTACTTC. Its protein product is CSARDVSGSPYEQYF.

The gene calls are TRBV7-9 and TRBJ1-2; D perhaps matches TRBD1 (5 bases). V was trimmed by 5 bases and J by 8 bases, leaving 18 bases between them. CDR1 is SEHNR and CDR2 is FQNEAQ in the germline V gene (reference sequence). The CDR3 length is 14 residues. CDR3 coding DNA: TGTGCCAGCAGCCCCCGACAGAGCCGTGTGGGCTACACCTTC. Translation: CASSPRQSRVGYTF.

This clonotype was found a few times. The V gene is TRBV28, the J gene TRBJ1-1; a weak D match, TRBD1 (5 bases). The CDR3 contains 16 residues. Germline CDR1 is MDHEN and CDR2 is SYDVKM. V lost 5 bases and J 5 bases, leaving 21 bases between the germline ends. The CDR3 region is CASSATGGDSKTEAFF. The CDR3 DNA reads TGTGCCAGCAGTGCGACCGGGGGGGATTCCAAGACTGAAGCTTTCTTT.

V gene TRBV12-3 or TRBV12-4 combines with J gene TRBJ2-1; possible D gene TRBD2, 5 bases. The CDR3 runs 14 residues. V lost 3 bases to trimming and J lost 3 bases, with 9 bases between them. The CDR3 sequence: CASSFSGGYNEQFF. In DNA, the CDR3 is TGTGCCAGCAGTTTCAGCGGCGGCTACAATGAGCAGTTCTTC.